This record looks at one T cell receptor (beta chain) sequence and its context. Profiled with immunoSEQ multiplex PCR; TCRdb holds only in-frame clones, not every one. The sample carries tens of thousands of clones, 72% recorded once. The source of the sample is a study of blood T cell repertoires in COVID-19. Overall study: Acute and convalescent COVID-19 samples came from the United States, Italy and Spain.

The CDR3 loop spans 13 amino acids. V lost 7 bases and J lost 4, with 13 bases in between. Per germline, CDR1 MNHEY and CDR2 SVGAGI. The chain joins TRBV6-5 to TRBJ2-5; TRBD2 is a possible D gene (6 bases). What was sequenced was peripheral blood. The sequence came from a woman in her 70s with COVID-19, enrolled during active disease. The CDR3 nucleotides read TGTGCCAGCAATTTAGTGGAGGGAGAGACCCAGTACTTC. Translation: CASNLVEGETQYF.